This T cell receptor (beta chain) stems from a study of cytomegalovirus exposure and HLA in healthy donors. PCR used 60 Vbeta primers and 13 Jbeta primers. Only in-frame clones appear in the TCRdb table, and some are missing; sequencing was by immunoSEQ multiplex PCR. The table records about 88,000 clones, approximately 71% of them present only once. The junction had 3 bases not matched to a gene; V was cut back by 3 bases and J by 3 bases. The CDR3 loop spans 13 amino acids. CDR1 and CDR2 (germline): SGHTS, YDEGEE. The source of this sequence is a woman between 18 and 30 years old in good health and CMV-seropositive. Material: PBMCs. This chain links TRBV5-8 with TRBJ2-7, with 7 bases identical to TRBD1. In DNA, the CDR3 is TGTGCCAGCAGCTCGGACAGGATCTACGAGCAGTACTTC. Residues: CASSSDRIYEQYF. The full variable domain, with the rest looked up from reference TRBV5-8 and TRBJ2-7, is EAGVTQSPTHLIKTRGQQATLRCSPISGHTSVYWYQQALGLGLQFLLWYDEGEERNRGNFPPRFSGRQFPNYSSELNVNALELEDSALYLCASSSDRIYEQYFGPGTRLTVT.